This passage covers 26 T cell receptor beta chains from one sample sequenced in a study of cytomegalovirus exposure and HLA in healthy donors. Sequencing was performed with immunoSEQ multiplex PCR; in TCRdb, only in-frame clones are kept and a portion is missing. The sample consists of roughly 330,000 clones, about 85% of them appearing once. Sequencing input: PBMCs. These receptors were collected from a woman between 25 and 40 years old in good health and CMV-seropositive.

In this sample, this clone turned up a few times. The chain employs TRBV30 and TRBJ2-2, with 8 bases matching TRBD1. V shed 4 bases, J shed 4 bases, and the junction held 5 bases outside the gene matches. Germline CDR1 reads GTSNPN; CDR2 reads SVGIG (reference sequence). The CDR3 has 14 residues. CDR3 amino acids: CAWMGQVSTGELFF. The CDR3 region has the DNA TGTGCCTGGATGGGACAGGTTTCCACCGGGGAGCTGTTTTTT.

The chain recombines TRBV19 with TRBJ2-1; 7 bases fit TRBD2. V gave up 5 bases and J gave up 4 bases; unmatched junction bases: 5. Germline CDR1 and CDR2: LNHDA and SQIVND (reference sequence). The CDR3 contains 14 residues. The CDR3 region has the DNA TGTGCCAGTAGTCTAGCGGCTCTTTACAATGAGCAGTTCTTC. Residues: CASSLAALYNEQFF.

The chain joins TRBV9 to TRBJ1-5; possible D gene TRBD1, 6 bases. From germline, CDR1 is SGDLS and CDR2 YYNGEE. This CDR3 has 17 amino acids. V was shortened by 0 bases and J by 0 bases, with 13 bases between the two germline ends. This chain's CDR3 is CASSVGAGVDSNQPQHF. The CDR3 DNA follows: TGTGCCAGCAGCGTAGGGGCAGGGGTGGATAGCAATCAGCCCCAGCATTTT.

The rearrangement joins TRBV5-1 to TRBJ2-5, with D perhaps TRBD2 (8 bases). V lost 4 bases to trimming and J lost 0 bases, with 22 bases between them. The CDR3 runs to 18 residues. Germline V gene lookup returns CDR1 SGHRS and CDR2 YFSETQ. CDR3 nucleotide sequence: TGCGCCAGCAGCCTAACAGGGGTCGCGGGGGGAAACCAAGAGACCCAGTACTTC. It specifies CASSLTGVAGGNQETQYF.

This sequence joins TRBV10-3 and TRBJ2-7; 10 bases match TRBD2. The V gene end was trimmed by 9 bases and the J gene end by 1 base; junction bases not matched to a gene: 3. This CDR3 comprises 13 residues. Germline CDR1 ENHRY, CDR2 SYGVKD. CDR3 nucleotide sequence: TGTGCCATATTGACTAGCGGGTCCTACGAGCAGTACTTC. It encodes CAILTSGSYEQYF.

The rearrangement links TRBV29-1 to TRBJ2-7, with TRBD1 matching over 8 bases. From germline, CDR1 is SQVTM and CDR2 ANQGSEA. CDR3 length: 12 residues. V was clipped by 7 bases and J by 5 bases; unmatched bases: 7. CDR3 coding DNA: TGCAGCGGAGGGACAGGAGCCGACGAGCAGTACTTC. Translation: CSGGTGADEQYF.

This clone was found a few times. V is TRBV5-1 and J is TRBJ1-1, with a tentative D call TRBD1 (6 bases). Trimming cost V 2 bases and J 3 bases, with 26 bases left between them. Germline values: CDR1 SGHRS, CDR2 YFSETQ. CDR3 size: 19 residues. The DNA of the CDR3 is TGCGCCAGCAGCTTCGGCAGGGGAAGGCTCGCCGCCGGTGACACTGAAGCTTTCTTT. This gives the protein CASSFGRGRLAAGDTEAFF.

The chain couples TRBV7-6 to TRBJ2-5, with 13 bases matching TRBD2. The J segment lost 9 bases and the V segment lost 5 bases, leaving 12 bases of the junction unmatched. This CDR3 has 16 residues. Germline V gene sequence: CDR1 SGHVS, CDR2 FNYEAQ. CDR3 DNA: TGTGCCAGCAGCCCAGGGACTAGCGGGGCCCGGGGGGCCCAGTACTTC. Translating gives CASSPGTSGARGAQYF.

About this clone itself: In the same sample, other DNA sequences code for this CDR3. The rearrangement uses TRBV5-6 and TRBJ2-7; 7 bases map to TRBD1. V was pared by 0 bases and J by 2 bases, with 2 bases of the junction left unmatched. There are 14 residues in the CDR3. Germline V lookup: CDR1 SGHDT, CDR2 YYEEEE. In DNA, the CDR3 is TGTGCCAGCAGCTTGGGTCAGGGGGCCTACGAGCAGTACTTC. This sequence encodes CASSLGQGAYEQYF.

J is TRBJ2-7 and V is TRBV19; the match to TRBD1 covers 8 bases. The CDR3 consists of 15 residues. With 3 bases clipped from V and 0 bases from J, the junction kept 4 bases outside the gene matches. Germline-derived CDR1 and CDR2 are LNHDA and SQIVND (reference sequence). This CDR3 is CASSIQGAPSYEQYF. In DNA form, the CDR3 reads TGTGCCAGTAGTATCCAGGGGGCGCCCTCCTACGAGCAGTACTTC.

Concerning this clone: Other DNA variants within this sample encode the same CDR3. The genes are TRBV7-2 and TRBJ2-2; D is uncertain. Germline loops: CDR1 SGHTA, CDR2 FQGNSA. There are 13 residues in the CDR3. Trimming pared 3 bases from V and 2 bases from J, leaving 4 bases between. The DNA of the CDR3 is TGTGCCAGCAGCTTGACAAACACCGGGGAGCTGTTTTTT. This gives the protein CASSLTNTGELFF.

This sequence joins TRBV14 and TRBJ2-5; TRBD2 might be the D (6 bases). CDR1 SGHDN and CDR2 FVKESK come from the germline V gene. Between the trimmed V and J ends, which lost 0 bases and 0 bases, there was a span of 26 bases. The CDR3 sequence is 21 residues long. In nucleotides, the CDR3 is TGTGCCAGCAGCCAAGACCGGCGCGTCCTCGGAGGGACTGGAAACCAAGAGACCCAGTACTTC. Translation gives CASSQDRRVLGGTGNQETQYF.

This clone showed up just a few times. The chain employs TRBV6-5 and TRBJ2-7; 9 nucleotides line up with TRBD2. The CDR3 covers 12 residues. Germline V gene sequence: CDR1 MNHEY, CDR2 SVGAGI. J gave up 7 bases and V 7 bases, and 5 bases lay outside the gene matches. Here the CDR3 reads CASKGAGGEQYF. The CDR3 DNA sequence: TGTGCCAGCAAAGGAGCGGGGGGAGAGCAGTACTTC.

V usage is TRBV4-2 and J usage is TRBJ2-3, with D maybe TRBD2 (5 bases). This CDR3 has 14 residues. Germline assignment: CDR1 LGHNA and CDR2 YNFKEQ. Trimming took off 4 bases at V and 0 bases at J, with 8 bases between the two ends. CDR3 amino acids: CASSLRTSTDTQYF. CDR3 nucleotides: TGTGCCAGCAGCCTACGGACTAGCACAGATACGCAGTATTTT.

V usage is TRBV5-4 and J usage is TRBJ2-1; D is unclear. From germline, CDR1 is SGHNT and CDR2 YYREEE (reference sequence). This CDR3 has 11 amino acids. Deletions cut 5 bases from V and 5 bases from J, with 5 bases between. CDR3: CASRFDNEQFF. In DNA, the CDR3 is TGTGCCAGCAGGTTTGACAATGAGCAGTTCTTC.

In its sample, this clone was seen once. The chain uses TRBV5-4 and TRBJ1-4, with TRBD1 matching over 8 bases. CDR3 length: 15 residues. V was clipped by 5 bases and J by 4 bases; unmatched bases: 7. Germline values: CDR1 SGHNT, CDR2 YYREEE (reference sequence). As DNA, the CDR3 is TGTGCCAGCAGGTCCGGGACAGGAGATAATGAAAAACTGTTTTTT. Residues: CASRSGTGDNEKLFF.

V gene TRBV27 combines with J gene TRBJ2-7, with TRBD2 identical over 8 bases. The V segment lost 0 bases and the J segment 3 bases; nucleotides outside the gene matches: 4. Germline values: CDR1 MNHEY, CDR2 SMNVEV (reference sequence). The CDR3 covers 15 residues. The CDR3 loop is CASSLSLGGGYEQYF. The CDR3 DNA reads as TGTGCCAGCAGTTTATCGCTCGGGGGGGGCTACGAGCAGTACTTC.

The chain has TRBV28 and TRBJ2-7; D possibly corresponds to TRBD1 (6 bases). Germline assignment: CDR1 MDHEN and CDR2 SYDVKM. Trimming left V 10 bases short and J 4 bases short, with 11 bases between. The CDR3 is 11 amino acids. The DNA for the CDR3 is TGTGCCACTAAGGGGGATTACGAGCAGTACTTC. Its protein product is CATKGDYEQYF.

The genes are TRBV4-3 and TRBJ1-4, with 10 bases that match TRBD1. CDR1 is LGHNA, CDR2 YSLEER, per germline. The length of the CDR3 is 14 residues. Germline trimming cut 4 bases from V and 7 bases from J; bases unmatched to any gene: 3. The CDR3 DNA is TGCGCCAGCAGCCCCGGGACAGGGGCTGAAAAACTGTTTTTT. Translating it yields CASSPGTGAEKLFF.

Only one count was recorded for this clone. J is TRBJ2-1 and V is TRBV5-4; 15 bases map to TRBD2. V was pared by 0 bases and J by 5 bases, with 12 bases of the junction left unmatched. The CDR3 runs to 20 residues. In germline, CDR1 is SGHNT, CDR2 YYREEE (reference sequence). This CDR3 reads CASSLGGGLAGGGRHNEQFF. The CDR3 DNA follows: TGTGCCAGCAGCTTGGGAGGGGGACTAGCGGGAGGCGGGCGTCACAATGAGCAGTTCTTC.

The rearrangement links TRBV11-3 to TRBJ2-1; D is undetermined. CDR3 length equals 16 residues. Trimming stripped 0 bases from V and 4 bases from J, with 13 bases between. From germline, CDR1 is SGHNT and CDR2 YENEEA. CDR3 in DNA: TGTGCCAGCAGCTTAGATCCCTTAGACGGTTACAATGAGCAGTTCTTC. The encoded protein is CASSLDPLDGYNEQFF.

The CDR3 bases are TGTGCCAGCAGCTTAACGTCGGGGGGGCCTCAAGAGACCCAGTACTTC. This translates into CASSLTSGGPQETQYF. The J gene is TRBJ2-5, the V gene TRBV7-3, with 8 bases that match TRBD2. This CDR3 has 16 amino acids. Unmatched junction bases numbered 5, after V lost 0 bases and J lost 2 bases. Germline values: CDR1 SGHTA, CDR2 FQGTGA. The full variable domain, its missing parts supplied by reference TRBV7-3 and TRBJ2-5, is GAGVSQTPSNKVTEKGKYVELRCDPISGHTALYWYRQSLGQGPEFLIYFQGTGAADDSGLPNDRFFAVRPEGSVSTLKIQRTERGDSAVYLCASSLTSGGPQETQYFGPGTRLLVL.

The chain employs TRBV28 and TRBJ2-1; 7 bases match TRBD2. J gave up 12 bases and V 6 bases, and 17 bases lay outside the gene matches. CDR3 length equals 15 residues. Germline values: CDR1 MDHEN, CDR2 SYDVKM. The CDR3 DNA sequence: TGTGCCAGCAGATCCCATTCCGCGGGAGCCTATTCGCAGTTCTTC. Translation gives CASRSHSAGAYSQFF.

The chain combines TRBV10-1 with TRBJ1-4; the match to TRBD1 covers 8 bases. The CDR3 extends over 19 amino acids. With V trimmed by 1 base and J by 0 bases, 10 bases remained unmatched. Germline V CDR1 and CDR2: WNHNN, SYGVQD (reference sequence). The CDR3 nucleotides read TGCGCCAGCAGTGAGTGGGGACAGGCTGTTAGTGCAACTAATGAAAAACTGTTTTTT. The encoded protein is CASSEWGQAVSATNEKLFF.

This sequence joins TRBV28 and TRBJ1-4; D call uncertain. Per the germline V gene, CDR1 is MDHEN and CDR2 is SYDVKM. V lost 6 bases, J lost 8 bases, and 19 bases lay in between. The length of the CDR3 is 15 residues. The CDR3 sequence is CASSPHGAEGEKLFF. The CDR3 region has the DNA TGTGCCAGCAGCCCCCACGGCGCCGAGGGCGAAAAACTGTTTTTT.

The chain joins TRBV5-5 to TRBJ2-7; 11 bases line up with TRBD2. The CDR3 runs to 13 residues. Germline V gene data show CDR1 as SGHKS and CDR2 as YYEKEE (reference sequence). The V segment lost 5 bases and the J segment 3 bases; nucleotides outside the gene matches: 1. The CDR3 spells CASRLAGGYEQYF. CDR3 DNA: TGTGCCAGCAGGCTAGCGGGGGGCTACGAGCAGTACTTC. The variable domain in full, completed from reference TRBV5-5 and TRBJ2-7, reads DAGVTQSPTHLIKTRGQQVTLRCSPISGHKSVSWYQQVLGQGPQFIFQYYEKEERGRGNFPDRFSARQFPNYSSELNVNALLLGDSALYLCASRLAGGYEQYFGPGTRLTVT.